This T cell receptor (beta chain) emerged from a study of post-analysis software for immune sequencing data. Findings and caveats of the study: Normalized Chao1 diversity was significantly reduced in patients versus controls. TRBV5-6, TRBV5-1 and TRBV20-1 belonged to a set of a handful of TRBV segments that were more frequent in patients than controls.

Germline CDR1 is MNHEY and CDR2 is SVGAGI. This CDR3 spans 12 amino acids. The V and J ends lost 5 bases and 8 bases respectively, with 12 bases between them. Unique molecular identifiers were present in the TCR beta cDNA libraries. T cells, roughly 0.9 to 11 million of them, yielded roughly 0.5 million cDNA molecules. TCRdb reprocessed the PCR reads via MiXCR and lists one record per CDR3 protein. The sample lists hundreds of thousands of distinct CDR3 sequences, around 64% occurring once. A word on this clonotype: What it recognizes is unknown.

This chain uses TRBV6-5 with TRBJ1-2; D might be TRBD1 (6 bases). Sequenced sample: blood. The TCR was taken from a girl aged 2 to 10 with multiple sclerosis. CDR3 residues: CASSHRVGGYTF. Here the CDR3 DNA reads TGTGCCAGCAGTCACAGGGTTGGCGGCTACACCTTC.